A selection of T cell receptor beta chains follows, all from one sample in a study of blood T cell repertoires in COVID-19. Data came from immunoSEQ multiplex PCR; TCRdb stores just in-frame clones and leaves some out. The table includes under 200,000 clones, about 86% detected once. Sequencing input: peripheral blood. The receptors come from a man in his late teens or twenties with acute or convalescent COVID-19. The CDR3 runs from the conserved cysteine through the conserved F or W. Each record gives: D gene, V gene, clone size, J gene, CDR3 DNA, CDR3 protein. D genes are given only for firm matches. Clone size is given for some rows only: seen once, a few or many times, or a class if the clone is expanded.

TRBD1	TRBV7-2	.	TRBJ1-6	TGTGCCAGCAGCTTATTCGGCCGATTAAGGCGGGACAGAAATTCACCCCTCCACTTT	CASSLFGRLRRDRNSPLHF
.	TRBV2	.	TRBJ2-7	TGTGCCATCCAGGGGACAAATCTCTACGAGCAGTACTTC	CAIQGTNLYEQYF
.	TRBV5-6	.	TRBJ1-2	TGTGCCAGCAGCTTGTCGGGAGGGGATTATGCTAACTATGGCTACACCTTC	CASSLSGGDYANYGYTF
.	TRBV7-3	.	TRBJ2-5	TGTGCCAGCAGCTTGGCTGGCGGAGAGCAAGAGACCCAGTACTTC	CASSLAGGEQETQYF
.	TRBV7-6	.	TRBJ1-3	TGTGCCAGCAGCTTAGACAGGACCTCTGGAAACACCATATATTTT	CASSLDRTSGNTIYF
.	TRBV3-1/TRBV3-2	.	TRBJ2-1	TGTGCCAGCAGCCCTCTCCCCTACAATGAGCAGTTCTTC	CASSPLPYNEQFF
TRBD1	TRBV7-9	.	TRBJ2-7	TGTGCCAGCAGCGACACGACAGGGTCCTACGAGCAGTACTTC	CASSDTTGSYEQYF
.	TRBV11-2	.	TRBJ2-3	TGTGCCAGCAGCGATGAGGACAGACTCACAGATACGCAGTATTTT	CASSDEDRLTDTQYF
.	TRBV18	.	TRBJ1-4	TGTGCCAGCTCACCAACGGCAGGGGAAGGGGATGAAAAACTGTTTTTT	CASSPTAGEGDEKLFF
TRBD1	TRBV18	once	TRBJ1-1	TGTGCCAGCTCGCGACAGGGTCGAGGGAACACTGAAGCTTTCTTT	CASSRQGRGNTEAFF
.	TRBV18	.	TRBJ2-5	TGTGCCAGCTCACCACCGATGCGGAAAAACGGGGAGACCCAGTACTTC	CASSPPMRKNGETQYF
.	TRBV7-3	.	TRBJ1-5	TGTGCCAGCAGCCCAAATAGCAATCAGCCCCAGCATTTT	CASSPNSNQPQHF
.	TRBV18	.	TRBJ2-1	TGTGCCAGCTCACCGATCAGGGTACACAATGAGCAGTTCTTC	CASSPIRVHNEQFF
.	TRBV14	.	TRBJ2-2	TGTGCCAGCAGCCTCCAGGGGAGTCTCGGGGAGCTGTTTTTT	CASSLQGSLGELFF
TRBD2	TRBV19	.	TRBJ2-4	TGTGCCAGTGGCGCTTGGGGGGGTAAAGACATTCAGTACTTC	CASGAWGGKDIQYF
.	TRBV19	.	TRBJ1-1	TGTGCCAGTAGATACGGAGGGTCGTTCACTGAAGCTTTCTTT	CASRYGGSFTEAFF
.	TRBV4-2	.	TRBJ1-2	TGTGCCAGCAGCCCAACTCCGGACATAAGTAACTATGGCTACACCTTC	CASSPTPDISNYGYTF
.	TRBV4-2	once	TRBJ1-3	TGTGCCAGCGGAGGAGCCGGGGATAACTCTGGAAACACCATATATTTT	CASGGAGDNSGNTIYF
.	TRBV6-4	once	TRBJ2-1	TGTGCCAGCAGTGCCTGGGCAGGTAGCGTGTCCAACAATGAGCAGTTCTTC	CASSAWAGSVSNNEQFF
TRBD1	TRBV10-2	.	TRBJ1-6	TGCGCCAGCACCAAAACCGGGACAGGGAATTCACCCCTCCACTTT	CASTKTGTGNSPLHF
TRBD1	TRBV28	.	TRBJ1-2	TGTGCCAGCACTCAGGACAGGGATCATGGCTACACCTTC	CASTQDRDHGYTF
.	TRBV19	few	TRBJ1-5	TGTGCCAGTAGTATGAACAGGGTCCGTCTTTTGCCCCAGCATTTT	CASSMNRVRLLPQHF
TRBD1	TRBV6-6	.	TRBJ1-4	TGTGCCAGCAGCTATGAGGGGGCTAGGGAAAAACTGTTTTTT	CASSYEGAREKLFF
TRBD1	TRBV14	once	TRBJ2-4	TGTGCCAGCAGCCAAGATTGGGACAGGGATAGGACCTTAGCCAAAAACATTCAGTACTTC	CASSQDWDRDRTLAKNIQYF
TRBD2	TRBV14	.	TRBJ2-1	TGTGCCAGCAGCCAACTAGCGGGGGGGAACAATGAGCAGTTCTTC	CASSQLAGGNNEQFF
.	TRBV19	.	TRBJ1-6	TGTGCCAGTAGTTCGGGGACTTTTGTGATGGATTCACCCCTCCACTTT	CASSSGTFVMDSPLHF
.	TRBV5-1	.	TRBJ1-3	TGCGCCAGCGCTCCAGGGGTGGACTCTGGAAACACCATATATTTT	CASAPGVDSGNTIYF
.	TRBV19	.	TRBJ2-1	TGTGCCAGTAGTACGGACATGATCTACAATGAGCAGTTCTTC	CASSTDMIYNEQFF
TRBD1	TRBV29-1	.	TRBJ1-2	TGCAGCGTACGACAGGGGTTGCACTATGGCTACACCTTC	CSVRQGLHYGYTF
.	TRBV11-2	.	TRBJ2-3	TGTGCCAGCAGCTTAGGGGCAGGGCCTAGCACAGATACGCAGTATTTT	CASSLGAGPSTDTQYF
TRBD1	TRBV4-1	.	TRBJ1-5	TGCGCCAGCAGCCAAGATCAGGGGGCTAGAGGCAATCAGCCCCAGCATTTT	CASSQDQGARGNQPQHF
TRBD2	TRBV6-1	.	TRBJ2-3	TGTGCCAGCAGTGAACAGCGGGGGGGCGGCACAGATACGCAGTATTTT	CASSEQRGGGTDTQYF
.	TRBV9	.	TRBJ1-3	TGTGCCAGCAGCGTAGACCAGGGTTTTGGAAACACCATATATTTT	CASSVDQGFGNTIYF
TRBD2	TRBV5-1	.	TRBJ2-5	TGCGCCAGCAGCTTTGGGGAGGGGACCCAGTACTTC	CASSFGEGTQYF
.	TRBV6-5	.	TRBJ2-3	TGTGCCAGCAGCCTACAGTGGCTGGACACAGATACGCAGTATTTT	CASSLQWLDTDTQYF
TRBD1	TRBV11-2	.	TRBJ1-2	TGTGCCAGCGGACTCACAGGGGGAAATGGCTACACCTTC	CASGLTGGNGYTF
.	TRBV6-1	.	TRBJ1-1	TGTGCCAGCAGTGAAGCCCCGGGTTTCGTAGCCGCTTTCTTT	CASSEAPGFVAAFF
.	TRBV14	few	TRBJ2-1	TGTGCCAGCAGCCAAGCGGGTGGTGAGCAGTTCTTC	CASSQAGGEQFF
TRBD1	TRBV6-1	.	TRBJ2-1	TGTGCCAGCAGTGATGACAGGGTTGAGCAGTTCTTC	CASSDDRVEQFF
.	TRBV29-1	.	TRBJ1-2	TGCAGCGGCGAGGCTAACTATGGCTACACCTTC	CSGEANYGYTF
.	TRBV28	.	TRBJ2-3	TGTGCCAGCACCAAGACAGGAGATAACACAGATACGCAGTATTTT	CASTKTGDNTDTQYF
.	TRBV19	.	TRBJ1-3	TGTGCCAGTAGTATGCAGGGCTCTGGAAACACCATATATTTT	CASSMQGSGNTIYF